This T cell receptor beta chain originates from a study of blood T cell repertoires in COVID-19. Study information: T cells, B-cell-depleted T cells, or PBMCs supplied cDNA or gDNA.

The V gene's germline CDR1 is KGHSH and CDR2 LQKENI. Trimming removed 2 bases from V and 3 bases from J, with 14 bases in between. This CDR3 has 15 amino acids. In the authors' workflow: Amplification from reference gene primers served as the basis for estimated nucleated cell counts. Some clones are missing from TCRdb's copy, which holds only in-frame ones; the method was immunoSEQ multiplex PCR. V and J calls and clone size are copied from that table; D and trimming were computed from the DNA. The table has some 9,800 clones, roughly 79% seen once. The sample taken for sequencing was peripheral blood. The origin of this receptor is a human donor in a cohort sampled during active COVID-19. V is TRBV18 and J is TRBJ2-7; no clear D gene. CDR3: CASSPFMPPSYEQYF. CDR3 DNA: TGTGCCAGCTCACCATTTATGCCTCCTAGCTACGAGCAGTACTTC.